The 8 T cell receptor beta chains presented below share a single source sample, sequenced in a study of blood T cell repertoires in COVID-19. Generated by immunoSEQ multiplex PCR, the TCRdb table keeps only in-frame clones and is missing some. This table has over 120,000 clones, 85% to 90% appearing once. Sequencing was carried out using PBMCs or T cells enriched from blood (not recorded which). These receptors were taken from a man aged 55-75 years who had recovered from COVID-19.

The chain is built from TRBV14 and TRBJ1-2; the D is unclear. Between the trimmed V and J ends, which lost 1 base and 5 bases, there was a span of 14 bases. Germline values: CDR1 SGHDN, CDR2 FVKESK. This CDR3 is 15 amino acids long. The CDR3 spells CASSQGQAVEYGYTF. The CDR3 region has the DNA TGTGCCAGCAGCCAAGGCCAGGCCGTTGAGTATGGCTACACCTTC.

The chain is built from TRBV5-4 and TRBJ1-6; 7 nucleotides align to TRBD1. Trimming removed 4 bases from V and 7 bases from J; junction bases left unmatched: 11. The CDR3 contains 16 residues. Germline V gives CDR1 SGHNT, CDR2 YYREEE (reference sequence). The CDR3 bases are TGTGCCAGCAGCCCAATTACGACAGGGTCGAATTCACCCCTCCACTTT. Its protein is CASSPITTGSNSPLHF.

J is TRBJ1-1 and V is TRBV7-9, with 7 positions matching TRBD1. The germline CDR1 and CDR2 sequences are SEHNR and FQNEAQ (reference sequence). The CDR3 is 14 amino acids. The J segment lost 3 bases and the V segment lost 8 bases, leaving 9 bases of the junction unmatched. CDR3 coding DNA: TGTGCCAGCTCAGGGGGTGGTCAACACACTGAAGCTTTCTTT. Protein: CASSGGGQHTEAFF.

This chain uses TRBV7-6 with TRBJ1-1; no clear D gene. Trimming took off 5 bases at V and 0 bases at J, with 7 bases between the two ends. The CDR3 has 13 residues. Germline V CDR1 and CDR2: SGHVS, FNYEAQ. CDR3 region: CASSRNLNTEAFF. The CDR3 DNA follows: TGTGCCAGCAGCAGAAACTTGAACACTGAAGCTTTCTTT.

The V and J genes are TRBV19 and TRBJ1-2; no firm D call. The CDR3 contains 14 residues. In germline, CDR1 is LNHDA, CDR2 SQIVND (reference sequence). V lost 3 bases and J 2 bases, leaving 10 bases between the germline ends. The CDR3 nucleotides are TGTGCCAGTAGTATTGTCCCAGTCAACTATGGCTACACCTTC. Protein: CASSIVPVNYGYTF.

The rearrangement uses TRBV10-3 and TRBJ1-2; 7 nucleotides line up with TRBD1. The CDR3 is 14 amino acids. V lost 3 bases to trimming and J lost 5 bases; unmatched junction nucleotides: 6. Germline CDR1 ENHRY, CDR2 SYGVKD. CDR3 coding DNA: TGTGCCATCAGTGATTCGGGGACAGTTTATGGCTACACCTTC. It yields the protein CAISDSGTVYGYTF.

V gene TRBV29-1 combines with J gene TRBJ2-5, with 7 positions matching TRBD2. Germline V CDR1 and CDR2: SQVTM, ANQGSEA. CDR3 length: 13 amino acids. With V trimmed by 7 bases and J by 2 bases, 7 bases remained unmatched. As DNA, the CDR3 is TGCAGCGCCGGGGGAGCGGGACAAGAGACCCAGTACTTC. Amino acids: CSAGGAGQETQYF.

V is TRBV4-1 and J is TRBJ1-5; D is perhaps TRBD1 (6 bases). V lost 1 base and J lost 3, with 13 bases in between. CDR1 is MGHRA, CDR2 YSYEKL, per germline. This CDR3 comprises 16 residues. CDR3 loop: CASSQGNRVSNQPQHF. The CDR3 coding sequence is TGCGCCAGCAGCCAAGGGAACAGGGTCTCCAATCAGCCCCAGCATTTT.